The 16 T cell receptor beta chains below were found in one sample sequenced in a study of graft-versus-host responses after intestinal transplantation. This table comes from immunoSEQ multiplex PCR, and its TCRdb copy is limited to in-frame clones, with some not included. Here the sample spans 95,000 to 100,000 clones, 86% being singletons. The specimen was PBMCs, collected 255 days after intestinal transplant. These receptors were taken from a human patient who received an intestinal transplant, so some T cells may come from the graft donor.

The chain is built from TRBV5-5 and TRBJ1-5; maybe TRBD1 (6 bases). The ends were cut back, 1 base at V and 3 bases at J, with 14 bases in the middle. Germline CDR1 is SGHKS and CDR2 is YYEKEE (reference sequence). There are 16 residues in the CDR3. The CDR3 reads CASSLSPGANNQPQHF. CDR3 DNA sequence: TGTGCCAGCAGCTTGTCCCCGGGGGCGAACAATCAGCCCCAGCATTTT.

The rearrangement joins TRBV6-5 to TRBJ1-1; D is undetermined. This CDR3 is built from 14 residues. Germline-derived CDR1 and CDR2 are MNHEY and SVGAGI. Trimming left V 5 bases short and J 1 base short, with 11 bases between. CDR3 region: CASSPGRGNTEAFF. In DNA form, the CDR3 reads TGTGCCAGCAGTCCTGGACGCGGGAACACTGAAGCTTTCTTT.

This chain links TRBV19 with TRBJ1-5; D call uncertain. Per the germline V gene, CDR1 is LNHDA and CDR2 is SQIVND (reference sequence). Between the trimmed V and J ends, which lost 2 bases and 6 bases, there was a span of 14 bases. The length of the CDR3 is 15 residues. CDR3 amino acids: CASSIILRVPQPQHF. The CDR3 coding sequence is TGTGCCAGTAGTATAATTTTGAGGGTGCCTCAGCCCCAGCATTTT.

A few counts support this clone. The rearrangement uses TRBV30 and TRBJ2-7; 7 positions match TRBD2. J was trimmed by 6 bases and V by 1 base; bases with no gene match: 6. Germline loops: CDR1 GTSNPN, CDR2 SVGIG (reference sequence). This CDR3 has 13 amino acids. The CDR3 coding sequence is TGTGCCTGGAGTGGGGGGGGAGAACGCGAGCAGTACTTC. Its protein is CAWSGGGEREQYF.

In DNA, the CDR3 is TGTGCCATCAGTGATGTCGGGGGCAGCAGCTCTGGGGCCAACGTCCTGACTTTC. Protein: CAISDVGGSSSGANVLTF. The chain uses TRBV10-3 and TRBJ2-6; the D call may be TRBD1 or TRBD2 (6 bases each). The V gene's germline CDR1 is ENHRY and CDR2 SYGVKD. This CDR3 contains 18 residues. V shed 3 bases and J shed 0 bases, with 15 bases lying between them.

The genes are TRBV6-6 and TRBJ2-7; D remains unclear. Germline CDR1 is MNHNY and CDR2 is SVGAGI (reference sequence). The CDR3 is 15 residues long. Trimming removed 0 bases at V and 2 bases at J, with 11 bases between. The CDR3 is CASSYSSPVTYEQYV. The CDR3 DNA is TGTGCCAGCAGTTACTCGAGCCCGGTAACCTACGAGCAGTACGTC.

This chain joins TRBV5-1 and TRBJ2-5; 8 nucleotides agree with TRBD2. This CDR3 has 15 residues. Germline CDR1 and CDR2: SGHRS and YFSETQ. The V and J ends lost 0 bases and 1 base, in that order; junction bases with no gene match: 2. CDR3 nucleotides: TGCGCCAGCAGCTTGGCGGGAGGGGGCCAAGAGACCCAGTACTTC. Protein sequence: CASSLAGGGQETQYF. Combining the CDR3 with reference TRBV5-1 and TRBJ2-5 gives the whole variable domain KAGVTQTPRYLIKTRGQQVTLSCSPISGHRSVSWYQQTPGQGLQFLFEYFSETQRNKGNFPGRFSGRQFSNSRSEMNVSTLELGDSALYLCASSLAGGGQETQYFGPGTRLLVL.

This clone was counted only a few times. CDR3 protein: CASSLDTGGIDTQYF. The CDR3 nucleotides are TGTGCCAGCAGCTTGGATACAGGGGGGATAGATACGCAGTATTTT. The chain employs TRBV5-4 and TRBJ2-3; 8 bases match TRBD1. Trimming took 0 bases from V and 5 from J; bases not matched to a gene: 5. Germline V gene lookup returns CDR1 SGHNT and CDR2 YYREEE (reference sequence). CDR3 length equals 15 residues.

This rearrangement joins TRBV6-1 to TRBJ2-1; D is possibly TRBD2 (5 bases). This CDR3 region has 11 residues. CDR1 and CDR2 from the germline V gene are MNHNS and SASEGT. V gave up 10 bases and J gave up 9 bases, with 13 bases separating them. This CDR3 reads CATRVRVEQFF. As DNA, the CDR3 is TGTGCCACCCGGGTGCGGGTTGAGCAGTTCTTC.

The chain is built from TRBV6-5 and TRBJ1-1; TRBD1 matches at 8 bases. CDR1 is MNHEY and CDR2 is SVGAGI in the germline V gene. This CDR3 is built from 15 residues. Trimming at V came to 8 bases and at J to 4 bases, leaving 12 bases not matched to a gene. DNA for the CDR3: TGTGCCAGCCAACCCGGACAGGGCGCGGGCACTGAAGCTTTCTTT. This gives the protein CASQPGQGAGTEAFF.

This chain joins TRBV2 and TRBJ1-6, with D uncertain. The V gene lost 4 bases and the J gene lost 7 bases, with 17 bases spanning the gap. This CDR3 has 16 residues. Per germline, CDR1 SNHLY and CDR2 FYNNEI. CDR3 in amino acids: CASSVSITDGNSPLHF. The CDR3 bases are TGTGCCAGCAGTGTTAGTATTACAGACGGCAATTCACCCCTCCACTTT.

The gene calls are TRBV5-1 and TRBJ2-7; D possibly corresponds to TRBD1 (6 bases). The CDR3 consists of 14 residues. Germline CDR1 is SGHRS and CDR2 is YFSETQ. The ends were cut back, 2 bases at V and 5 bases at J, with 14 bases in the middle. CDR3 bases: TGCGCCAGCAGCTTCTCAGGGGACCCCAACGAGCAGTACTTC. The encoded protein is CASSFSGDPNEQYF.

This chain connects TRBV29-1 to TRBJ2-5; D remains unclear. Germline V gives CDR1 SQVTM, CDR2 ANQGSEA. CDR3 length: 11 residues. CDR3 coding DNA: TGCAGTGGAGTGGGTCAAGAGACCCAGTACTTC. Translating it yields CSGVGQETQYF. Drawing the rest from reference TRBV29-1 and TRBJ2-5, the complete variable domain is SAVISQKPSRDICQRGTSLTIQCQVDSQVTMMFWYRQQPGQSLTLIATANQGSEATYESGFVIDKFPISRPNLTFSTLTVSNMSPEDSSIYLCSGVGQETQYFGPGTRLLVL.

The V and J genes are TRBV7-9 and TRBJ2-3, with D possibly matching TRBD1 (6 bases). Germline CDR1 is SEHNR and CDR2 is FQNEAQ (reference sequence). Trimming took off 5 bases at V and 2 bases at J, with 11 bases between the two ends. This CDR3 has 14 amino acids. The CDR3 sequence: CASSQGQITDTQYF. The CDR3 nucleotides are TGTGCCAGCAGCCAAGGACAGATCACAGATACGCAGTATTTT.

The chain combines TRBV28 with TRBJ1-1, with D maybe TRBD1 (5 bases). Germline V gene sequence: CDR1 MDHEN, CDR2 SYDVKM. V lost 5 bases and J 0 bases, leaving 16 bases between the germline ends. The CDR3 totals 16 residues. This chain's CDR3 is CASSLLPGRLNTEAFF. CDR3 DNA sequence: TGTGCCAGCAGTCTTTTGCCAGGGCGTTTGAACACTGAAGCTTTCTTT.

This sequence joins TRBV6-6 and TRBJ2-7, with 7 nucleotides matching TRBD2. Losses at the gene ends were 7 bases for V and 4 bases for J; bases not matched to a gene: 13. The length of the CDR3 is 15 residues. Germline V lookup: CDR1 MNHNY, CDR2 SVGAGI (reference sequence). CDR3 DNA: TGTGCCAGCACCCCTATGGCGGGAGACGGTTACGAGCAGTACTTC. This gives the protein CASTPMAGDGYEQYF.